This T cell receptor (beta chain) was obtained from a study of cytomegalovirus exposure and HLA in healthy donors. Study-wide findings and caveats: Among TCR beta chains, those listed as cytomegalovirus-associated numbered 164. That first-cohort TCR clusters tended to co-occur in the 120 or so validation repertoires was found in a later analysis.

The CDR3 is 16 amino acids. Germline CDR1 and CDR2: SGHAT and FQNNGV. Trimming shortened V by 6 bases and J by 2 bases, and 20 bases separated the two germline ends. Assay used: immunoSEQ multiplex PCR; TCRdb lists only in-frame clones, some missing. The sample gives 250,000 to 400,000 clones, roughly 88% of which show up once; approximately 0.96% is in the top ten. As to this clone: As yet, its antigen is unknown.

Separation from the approximately 670-subject first cohort characterized the roughly 130-subject validation cohort, to which the donors belonged. The rearrangement uses TRBV11-2 and TRBJ2-7, with a weak D call TRBD2 (5 bases). The receptor comes from a man aged 25-45 years in good health and CMV-seronegative. The sequenced material came from PBMCs. CDR3 sequence (DNA): TGTGCCAGCAGACTAGATAGGAGGCCGCTCACCTACGAGCAGTACTTC. The encoded protein is CASRLDRRPLTYEQYF.